These T cell receptor beta chains were read from a single sample in a study of blood T cell repertoires in COVID-19. The repertoire was sequenced with immunoSEQ multiplex PCR; TCRdb's copy has only in-frame clones and lacks some. The data contain more than 250,000 clones, about nine tenths of them singletons. Input material: PBMCs or T cells enriched from blood (not recorded which). Receptor source: a woman under 30 who had recovered from COVID-19. CDR3s include the opening cysteine and the closing phenylalanine or tryptophan. The D gene is left open where the match is weak. Some rows have no size entry. The others give once, few or many, or a class for an expanded clone.

>TRBV5-1|TRBD1|TRBJ1-2|.
TGCGCCAGCAGCGCCTTGACCGGGACAGGAGATAGTGGGCGCTACACCTTC
CASSALTGTGDSGRYTF
>TRBV11-3|.|TRBJ2-2|.
TGTGCCAGCAGCTTCACACTCGGGACACAAAACACCGGGGAGCTGTTTTTT
CASSFTLGTQNTGELFF
>TRBV7-2|TRBD1|TRBJ1-1|.
TGTGCCAGCAGTCGTGACAGGGGGAACACTGAAGCTTTCTTT
CASSRDRGNTEAFF
>TRBV15|.|TRBJ1-4|.
TGTGCCACCGGGAGGACCCTTAATGAAAAACTGTTTTTT
CATGRTLNEKLFF
>TRBV28|TRBD1|TRBJ1-6|.
TGTGCCAGCAGTACTTATCGACAGGGCATTTCACCCCTCCACTTT
CASSTYRQGISPLHF
>TRBV4-1|.|TRBJ1-5|.
TGCGCCAGCAGCCTCAGGGAAGGATATAGCAATCAGCCCCAGCATTTT
CASSLREGYSNQPQHF
>TRBV10-3|.|TRBJ1-6|once
TGTGCCATCAGGCTACAGGGAACTTCACCCCTCCACTTT
CAIRLQGTSPLHF
>TRBV18|.|TRBJ2-7|.
TGTGCCAGCTCACCACGCGAGATCACCTACGAGCAGTACTTC
CASSPREITYEQYF
>TRBV6-1|TRBD1|TRBJ1-2|.
TGTGCCAGCAGTGATGGACAGGGGGGGTATGGCTACACCTTC
CASSDGQGGYGYTF
>TRBV13|TRBD1|TRBJ2-7|once
TGTGCCAGCAGCTCCGGCCCCGGGACAGCAGGATCAAGCGAGCAGTACTTC
CASSSGPGTAGSSEQYF
>TRBV7-8|TRBD1|TRBJ1-3|.
TGTGCCAGCAGCTTCCCTGACAGGGACTCTGGAAACACCATATATTTT
CASSFPDRDSGNTIYF
>TRBV29-1|.|TRBJ1-1|.
TGCAGCGCATCCCCCTGGACAGCGAACACTGAAGCTTTCTTT
CSASPWTANTEAFF
>TRBV28|.|TRBJ1-1|.
TGTGCCAGCAGTCTCCCGGATCCCGGGGGGTATGAAGCTTTCTTT
CASSLPDPGGYEAFF
>TRBV24-1|TRBD1|TRBJ2-7|.
TGTGCCACCAGTGATTCGACAGGGAGCGACGAGCAGTACTTC
CATSDSTGSDEQYF
>TRBV28|TRBD2|TRBJ2-3|few
TGTGCCAGCAGTTCACCGGGACTAGCGGGACTGGGGACGCAGTATTTT
CASSSPGLAGLGTQYF
>TRBV7-3|.|TRBJ2-3|.
TGTGCCAGCAGCGAGACAATAACAGATACGCAGTATTTT
CASSETITDTQYF
>TRBV7-3|TRBD1|TRBJ1-4|.
TGTGCCAGCAGCTTAACGGACAGGGTGAAGGAAAAACTGTTTTTT
CASSLTDRVKEKLFF
>TRBV5-1|.|TRBJ1-3|.
TGCGCCAGCAGTCCTTTAATCCAGGGGTCTGGAAACACCATATATTTT
CASSPLIQGSGNTIYF
>TRBV5-1|TRBD1|TRBJ2-7|.
TGCGCCAGCAGCTTGGGACAGGGGGTCTACGAGCAGTACTTC
CASSLGQGVYEQYF
>TRBV19|TRBD1|TRBJ2-5|.
TGTGCCACCAGACAGGGGAGCCAAGAGACCCAGTACTTC
CATRQGSQETQYF
>TRBV7-9|TRBD1|TRBJ1-2|.
TGTGCCAGCAGCGCAAGGACAGGGAACTATGGCTACACCTTC
CASSARTGNYGYTF
>TRBV6-5|TRBD1|TRBJ1-1|.
TGTGCCAGCAGCCCCGGGACAGGGGACACTGAAGCTTTCTTT
CASSPGTGDTEAFF
>TRBV6-5|.|TRBJ2-2|.
TGTGCCATCCCGAGTGGGGGGTACACCGGGGAGCTGTTTTTT
CAIPSGGYTGELFF
>TRBV6-5|TRBD1|TRBJ1-6|.
TGTGCCAGCACCCCGACAGGGGGGTCACCCCTCCACTTT
CASTPTGGSPLHF
>TRBV15|.|TRBJ1-2|.
TGTGCCACCAGTCTAGGGGACTATGGCTACACCTTC
CATSLGDYGYTF
>TRBV2|.|TRBJ1-1|.
TGTGCCATGCACAGGGATGGGAACACTGAAGCTTTCTTT
CAMHRDGNTEAFF